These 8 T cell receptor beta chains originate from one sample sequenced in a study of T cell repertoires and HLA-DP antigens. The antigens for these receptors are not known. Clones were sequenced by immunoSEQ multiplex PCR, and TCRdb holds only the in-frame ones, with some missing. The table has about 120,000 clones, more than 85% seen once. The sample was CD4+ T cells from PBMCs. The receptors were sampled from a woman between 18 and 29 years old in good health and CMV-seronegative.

The CDR3 DNA follows: TGCGCCAGCAGCTTGGATCAGGGGGCGGTTAGCTCCTACAATGAGCAGTTCTTC. It encodes CASSLDQGAVSSYNEQFF. The chain employs TRBV5-1 and TRBJ2-1; TRBD1 aligns across 8 bases. V was clipped by 0 bases and J by 0 bases; unmatched bases: 8. CDR1 and CDR2 from the germline V gene are SGHRS and YFSETQ. This CDR3 is 18 amino acids long.

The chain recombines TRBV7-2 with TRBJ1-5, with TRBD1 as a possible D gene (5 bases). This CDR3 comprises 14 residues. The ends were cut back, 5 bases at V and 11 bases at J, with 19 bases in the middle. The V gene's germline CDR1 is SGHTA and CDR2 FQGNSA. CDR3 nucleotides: TGTGCCAGCAGCCGCGGGGCAGTTATATCAGCCCAGCATTTT. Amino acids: CASSRGAVISAQHF.

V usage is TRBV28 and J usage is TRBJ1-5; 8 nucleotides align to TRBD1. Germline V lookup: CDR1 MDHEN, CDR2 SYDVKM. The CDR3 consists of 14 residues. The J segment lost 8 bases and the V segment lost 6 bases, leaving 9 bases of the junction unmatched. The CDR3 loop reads CASRDNRGWKPQHF. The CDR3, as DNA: TGTGCCAGCAGAGACAACAGGGGGTGGAAGCCCCAGCATTTT. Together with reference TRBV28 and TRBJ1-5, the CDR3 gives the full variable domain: DVKVTQSSRYLVKRTGEKVFLECVQDMDHENMFWYRQDPGLGLRLIYFSYDVKMKEKGDIPEGYSVSREKKERFSLILESASTNQTSMYLCASRDNRGWKPQHFGDGTRLSIL.

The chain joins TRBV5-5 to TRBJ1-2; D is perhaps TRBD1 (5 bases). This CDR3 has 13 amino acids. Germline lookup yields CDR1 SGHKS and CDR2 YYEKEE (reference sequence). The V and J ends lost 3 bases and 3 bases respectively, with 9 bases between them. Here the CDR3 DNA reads TGTGCCAGCAGCTCAGGGTTGGACTATGGCTACACCTTC. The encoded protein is CASSSGLDYGYTF.

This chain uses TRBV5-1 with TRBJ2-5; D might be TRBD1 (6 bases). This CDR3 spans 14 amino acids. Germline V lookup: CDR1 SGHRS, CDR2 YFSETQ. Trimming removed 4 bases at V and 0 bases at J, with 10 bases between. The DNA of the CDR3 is TGCGCCAGCAGCATGAGGGGGTACCAAGAGACCCAGTACTTC. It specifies CASSMRGYQETQYF.

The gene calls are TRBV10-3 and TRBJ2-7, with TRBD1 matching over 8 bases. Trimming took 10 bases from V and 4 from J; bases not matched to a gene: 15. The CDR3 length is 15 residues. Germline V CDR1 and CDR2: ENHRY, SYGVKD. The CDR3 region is CASSSDRARAYEQYV. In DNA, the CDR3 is TGTGCCAGTAGTTCGGACAGGGCTCGGGCTTACGAGCAGTACGTC.

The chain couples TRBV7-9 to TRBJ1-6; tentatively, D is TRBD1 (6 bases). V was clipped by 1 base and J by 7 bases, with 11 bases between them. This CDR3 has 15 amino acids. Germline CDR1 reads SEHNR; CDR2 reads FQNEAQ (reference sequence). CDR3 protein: CASSLEGRGNSPLHF. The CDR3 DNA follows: TGTGCCAGCAGCTTAGAGGGCAGGGGCAATTCACCCCTCCACTTT.

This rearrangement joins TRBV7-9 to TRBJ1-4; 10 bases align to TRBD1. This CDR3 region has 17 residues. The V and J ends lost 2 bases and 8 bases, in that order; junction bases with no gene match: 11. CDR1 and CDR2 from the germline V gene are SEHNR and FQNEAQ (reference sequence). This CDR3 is CASSLRPGTGDSEKLFF. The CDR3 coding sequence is TGTGCCAGCAGCTTACGTCCCGGGACAGGGGATTCGGAAAAACTGTTTTTT.